This T cell receptor (beta chain) was sequenced during a study of blood T cell repertoires in COVID-19. Study at large: PBMCs, B-cell-depleted T cells, or T cells provided the cDNA or gDNA that made up the material.

Sequencing used immunoSEQ multiplex PCR; TCRdb keeps in-frame clones, though not all of them. The data hold about 120,000 clones, with 85% to 90% observed a single time. This clonotype was obtained from a man aged 70-80 years with active or convalescent COVID-19. The material sequenced was peripheral blood.

CDR3 sequence: CASGEEASHGYTF. The CDR3 DNA reads TGTGCCAGCGGAGAGGAGGCCTCTCATGGCTACACCTTC. This rearrangement joins TRBV3-1 (or the pseudogene TRBV3-2) to TRBJ1-2; D not resolved. The CDR3 loop spans 13 amino acids. V was clipped by 8 bases and J by 6 bases, with 16 bases between them. The V gene's germline CDR1 is LGHDT and CDR2 YNNKEL (reference sequence).